This TCR beta chain was sequenced for a study of blood T cell repertoires in COVID-19. V lost 2 bases and J lost 6, with 15 bases in between. CDR1 is SGHNT and CDR2 is YYREEE in the germline V gene (reference sequence). The CDR3 length is 15 residues. Repertoires were generated with immunoSEQ multiplex PCR, while TCRdb's copy carries only in-frame clones and drops some. The repertoire holds about 28,000 clones, with 85% as singletons. The sample consisted of peripheral blood. This clonotype originated in a human donor in a cohort sampled during active COVID-19. V and J are TRBV5-4 and TRBJ2-1, with TRBD2 as a possible D gene (6 bases). CDR3 bases: TGTGCCAGCAGCTTCGCCGGGACTGGGGTCAATGAGCAGTTCTTC. Its translation is CASSFAGTGVNEQFF.